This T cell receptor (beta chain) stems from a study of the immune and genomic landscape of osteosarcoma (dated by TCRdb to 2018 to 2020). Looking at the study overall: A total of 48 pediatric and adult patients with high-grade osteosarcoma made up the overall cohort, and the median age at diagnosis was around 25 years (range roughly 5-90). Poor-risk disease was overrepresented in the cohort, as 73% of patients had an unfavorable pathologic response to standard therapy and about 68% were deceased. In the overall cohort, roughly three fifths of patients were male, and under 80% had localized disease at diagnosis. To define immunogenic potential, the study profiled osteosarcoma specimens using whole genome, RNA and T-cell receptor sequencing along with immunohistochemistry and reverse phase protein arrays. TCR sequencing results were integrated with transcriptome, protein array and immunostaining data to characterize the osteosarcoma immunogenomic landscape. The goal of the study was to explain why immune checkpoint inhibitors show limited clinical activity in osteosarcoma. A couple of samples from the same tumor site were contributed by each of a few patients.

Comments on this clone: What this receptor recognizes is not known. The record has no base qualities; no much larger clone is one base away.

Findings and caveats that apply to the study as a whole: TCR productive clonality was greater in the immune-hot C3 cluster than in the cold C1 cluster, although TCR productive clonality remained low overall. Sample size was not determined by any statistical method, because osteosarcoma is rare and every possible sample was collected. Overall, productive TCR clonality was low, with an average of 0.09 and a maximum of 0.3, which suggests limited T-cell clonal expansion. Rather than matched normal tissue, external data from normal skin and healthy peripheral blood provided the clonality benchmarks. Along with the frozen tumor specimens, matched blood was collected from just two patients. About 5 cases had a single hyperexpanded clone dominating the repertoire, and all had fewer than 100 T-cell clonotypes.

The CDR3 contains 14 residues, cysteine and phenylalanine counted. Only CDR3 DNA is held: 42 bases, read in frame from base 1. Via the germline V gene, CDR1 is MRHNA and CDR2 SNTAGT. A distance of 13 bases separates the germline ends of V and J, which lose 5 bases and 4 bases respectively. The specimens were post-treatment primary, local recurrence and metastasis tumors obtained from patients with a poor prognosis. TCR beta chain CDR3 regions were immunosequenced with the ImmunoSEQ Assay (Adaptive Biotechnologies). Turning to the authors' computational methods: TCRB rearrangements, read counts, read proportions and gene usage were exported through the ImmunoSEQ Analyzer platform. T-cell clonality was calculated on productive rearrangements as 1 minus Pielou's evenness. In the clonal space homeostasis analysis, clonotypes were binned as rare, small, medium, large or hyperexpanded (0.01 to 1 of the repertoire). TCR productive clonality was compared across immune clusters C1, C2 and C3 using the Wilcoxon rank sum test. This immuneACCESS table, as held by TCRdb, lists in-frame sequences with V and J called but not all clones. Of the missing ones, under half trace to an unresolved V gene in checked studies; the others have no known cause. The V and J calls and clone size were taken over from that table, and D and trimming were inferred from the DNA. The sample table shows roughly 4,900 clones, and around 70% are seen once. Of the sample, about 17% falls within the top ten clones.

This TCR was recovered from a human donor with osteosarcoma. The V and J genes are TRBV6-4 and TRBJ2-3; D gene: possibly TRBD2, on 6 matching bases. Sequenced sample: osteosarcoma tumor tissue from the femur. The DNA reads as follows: TGTGCCAGCAGTCGCCGTCCGGGAGCAGATACGCAGTATTTT. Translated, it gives CASSRRPGADTQYF.